This entry features one TCR beta chain sequence. The sample originates from a study of T cells expressing NK-cell markers. Study information: Cells sorted as CD3+CD56+NKG2C+, CD3+CD56+NKG2C- and CD3+CD56-NKG2C+ T cells supplied the TCR beta repertoires. One of eight sequenced donors was HCMV-seronegative; the other seven were seropositive.

The germline CDR1 and CDR2 sequences are LGHNA and YSLEER. The CDR3 is 17 amino acids. The TCR beta cDNA came from 5'RACE template switching with UMIs. TCRdb reanalyzed the 5' RACE reads and collapses them to one entry per CDR3 protein, without DNA. The sample has 250,000 to 300,000 distinct CDR3 sequences. This clonotype originated in a woman between 18 and 69 years old in good health. The chain carries TRBV4-3 and TRBJ1-3; TCRdb gives TRBD1 as the D gene, but with no DNA this cannot be confirmed. The sample was blood T cells: a sorted CD56 or NKG2C T cell subset, CD4+ or CD8+ T cells, or bulk PBMC T cells (not recorded which). The CDR3 spells CASSQDRGSSSGNTIYF.